These 21 T cell receptor beta chains were sequenced from one sample in a study of early T cells in non-severe SARS-CoV-2 infection. TCRdb passed the 5' RACE reads through MiXCR, listing each CDR3 protein once. The sample contains 53,000 or so distinct CDR3 sequences, roughly an eighth of which appear only once. The sequencing here drew on whole blood, taken at baseline. The receptor set was obtained from an adult who was a healthcare worker with PCR-confirmed SARS-CoV-2 infection or an uninfected control (not recorded which).

This clonotype was detected a few times. The genes are TRBV10-3 and TRBJ2-3; the match to TRBD2 covers 7 bases. The V gene's germline CDR1 is ENHRY and CDR2 SYGVKD. V dropped 4 bases and J dropped 5; count of bases not matched to a gene: 3. The CDR3 consists of 13 residues. DNA of the CDR3: TGTGCCATCAGTGGCGGGAGAGGAGATACGCAGTATTTT. Translating it yields CAISGGRGDTQYF.

V usage is TRBV5-1 and J usage is TRBJ2-7; D is possibly TRBD2 (5 bases). V dropped 4 bases and J dropped 4 bases, with 12 bases sitting between them. The CDR3 extends over 13 amino acids. Germline CDR1 reads SGHRS; CDR2 reads YFSETQ. The CDR3 sequence is CASSPTGFYEQYF. In DNA form, the CDR3 reads TGCGCCAGCAGCCCCACGGGGTTTTACGAGCAGTACTTC.

This clonotype was seen more than once but under ten times. The chain links TRBV29-1 to TRBJ2-3; TRBD2 matches at 7 bases. V shed 1 base, J shed 0 bases, and the junction held 4 bases outside the gene matches. CDR1 and CDR2 (germline): SQVTM, ANQGSEA. This CDR3 has 15 residues. The CDR3: CSVEATSLSTDTQYF. The CDR3 DNA sequence: TGCAGCGTTGAAGCGACTAGCCTTAGCACAGATACGCAGTATTTT.

This clonotype was counted many times. The chain links TRBV12-3 or TRBV12-4 to TRBJ2-2; D remains ambiguous. The CDR3 has 13 amino acids. V was clipped by 6 bases and J by 7 bases, with 12 bases between them. The CDR3 bases are TGTGCCAGCAGGGGCACCTTGGTCGGGGAGCTGTTTTTT. This translates into CASRGTLVGELFF.

The chain uses TRBV7-9 and TRBJ2-4, with 8 positions matching TRBD2. The length of the CDR3 is 15 residues. The junction had 10 bases not matched to a gene; V was cut back by 5 bases and J by 7 bases. The germline CDR1 and CDR2 sequences are SEHNR and FQNEAQ (reference sequence). The DNA for the CDR3 is TGTGCCAGCAGCGCTGCCGGGACTAGTCACAACATTCAGTACTTC. This encodes CASSAAGTSHNIQYF.

In this sample, this clonotype is medium-sized (0.01 to 0.1%). This chain joins TRBV7-6 and TRBJ2-1; 8 bases align to TRBD1. The CDR3 loop spans 11 amino acids. With 3 bases clipped from V and 14 bases from J, the junction kept 3 bases outside the gene matches. Germline CDR1 SGHVS, CDR2 FNYEAQ. CDR3 amino acids: CASSLTGVKFF. CDR3 in DNA: TGTGCCAGCAGCTTGACAGGGGTAAAGTTCTTC. Supplemented by reference TRBV7-6 and TRBJ2-1, the full variable domain reads GAGVSQSPRYKVTKRGQDVALRCDPISGHVSLYWYRQALGQGPEFLTYFNYEAQQDKSGLPNDRFSAERPEGSISTLTIQRTEQRDSAMYRCASSLTGVKFFGPGTRLTVL.

This chain connects TRBV7-2 to TRBJ1-2; no reliable D call. Looked up from germline, CDR1 is SGHTA and CDR2 is FQGNSA. The CDR3 is 13 residues long. V was trimmed by 4 bases and J by 4 bases, leaving 10 bases between them. The DNA for the CDR3 is TGTGCCAGCAGCTCGCCTTCAGCCTATGGCTACACCTTC. It specifies CASSSPSAYGYTF.

This clonotype was recorded a few times. The V and J genes are TRBV7-2 and TRBJ2-5, with 9 positions matching TRBD2. Germline values: CDR1 SGHTA, CDR2 FQGNSA. This CDR3 is 15 amino acids long. Trimming cost V 3 bases and J 4 bases; bases outside gene matches: 6. For the CDR3, the DNA is TGTGCCAGCAGCTTGAGCGGGAGGAGTGGAGAGACCCAGTACTTC. This gives the protein CASSLSGRSGETQYF.

The chain links TRBV7-8 to TRBJ2-3; unclear D gene. Between the trimmed V and J ends, which lost 0 bases and 5 bases, there was a span of 3 bases. CDR3 length: 12 amino acids. Germline V gene data show CDR1 as SGHVS and CDR2 as FQNEAQ. Written as DNA, the CDR3 is TGTGCCAGCAGCTTAGCGCGAGATACGCAGTATTTT. Its translation: CASSLARDTQYF.

This clonotype was observed many times. The CDR3: CASSPYTIGTDTQYF. Written as DNA, the CDR3 is TGTGCCAGCTCACCCTACACCATTGGGACAGATACGCAGTATTTT. The J gene is TRBJ2-3, the V gene TRBV18; D ambiguous. CDR3 length: 15 residues. The germline V gene has CDR1 KGHSH and CDR2 LQKENI. With 3 bases removed from V and 3 bases from J, the gap between germline ends came to 13 bases.

This clonotype came up many times. In DNA form, the CDR3 reads TGTGCCAGCAGCTACCCGACAGGGAATCAGCCCCAGCATTTT. Translated, it gives CASSYPTGNQPQHF. This chain uses TRBV6-1 with TRBJ1-5; 7 nucleotides match TRBD1. With V trimmed by 6 bases and J by 4 bases, 6 bases remained unmatched. Per the germline V gene, CDR1 is MNHNS and CDR2 is SASEGT. This CDR3 has 14 residues.

In this sample, this clonotype turned up many times. This chain links TRBV28 with TRBJ1-4; 7 nucleotides align to TRBD1. CDR3 size: 17 residues. V gave up 5 bases and J gave up 8 bases; unmatched junction bases: 17. Germline-derived CDR1 and CDR2 are MDHEN and SYDVKM. The CDR3: CASSLSGREGAAEKLFF. The DNA for the CDR3 is TGTGCCAGCAGTCTATCCGGAAGGGAGGGGGCGGCGGAAAAACTGTTTTTT.

This clonotype was found a few times. The J gene is TRBJ1-5, the V gene TRBV20-1; D uncertain. Looked up from germline, CDR1 is DFQATT and CDR2 is SNEGSKA (reference sequence). The CDR3 has 13 residues. V shed 3 bases and J shed 3 bases, with 9 bases lying between them. In nucleotides, the CDR3 is TGCAGTGCTAGCAGCCCTTACAATCAGCCCCAGCATTTT. Translated: CSASSPYNQPQHF.

The CDR3, as DNA: TGTGCCAGCAGGCCTGGTATCACCGGGGAGCTGTTTTTT. Its translation is CASRPGITGELFF. The gene calls are TRBV11-2 and TRBJ2-2; no clear D gene. V was shortened by 6 bases and J by 4 bases, with 9 bases between the two germline ends. The length of the CDR3 is 13 residues. Germline values: CDR1 SGHAT, CDR2 FQNNGV.

J is TRBJ1-5 and V is TRBV6-5, with no clear D. Between the trimmed V and J ends, which lost 9 bases and 4 bases, there was a span of 1 base. The CDR3 is made up of 9 amino acids. Per the germline V gene, CDR1 is MNHEY and CDR2 is SVGAGI. The CDR3 region has the DNA TGTGCCAGGAATCAGCCCCAGCATTTT. Translating gives CARNQPQHF.

This clonotype showed up many times. The chain uses TRBV7-2 and TRBJ2-7, with unresolved D. The V end was cut by 3 bases, the J end by 4 bases, with 10 bases between. CDR1 is SGHTA and CDR2 is FQGNSA in the germline V gene. CDR3 size: 13 residues. The CDR3 is CASSFFRSYEQYF. DNA for the CDR3: TGTGCCAGCAGCTTCTTCAGGTCGTACGAGCAGTACTTC.

This clonotype turned up a few times. The chain carries TRBV6-1 and TRBJ2-2; TRBD2 might be the D (5 bases). The germline V and J ends were trimmed by 8 bases and 5 bases, with 15 bases remaining between them. This CDR3 is built from 14 residues. Germline V lookup: CDR1 MNHNS, CDR2 SASEGT. The CDR3 sequence: CASRRLRETGELFF. The CDR3 DNA sequence: TGTGCCAGCCGACGATTAAGGGAGACCGGGGAGCTGTTTTTT.

This clonotype was counted a few times. V and J are TRBV7-9 and TRBJ2-4; maybe TRBD2 (6 bases). The CDR3 totals 12 residues. Germline-derived CDR1 and CDR2 are SEHNR and FQNEAQ (reference sequence). V lost 4 bases, J lost 10 bases, and 11 bases lay in between. CDR3 coding DNA: TGTGCCAGCAGCTCCGGGGGAGAAATTCAGTACTTC. Its translation: CASSSGGEIQYF.

In its sample, this clonotype was seen a few times. This chain connects TRBV7-9 to TRBJ2-3, with TRBD1 matching over 7 bases. Looked up from germline, CDR1 is SEHNR and CDR2 is FQNEAQ (reference sequence). There are 14 residues in the CDR3. V was pared by 1 base and J by 5 bases, with 3 bases of the junction left unmatched. The CDR3 coding sequence is TGTGCCAGCAGCTTAGACAGGGGCGGAGATACGCAGTATTTT. It is translated as CASSLDRGGDTQYF. The whole variable domain, filled in from reference TRBV7-9 and TRBJ2-3, reads DTGVSQNPRHKITKRGQNVTFRCDPISEHNRLYWYRQTLGQGPEFLTYFQNEAQLEKSRLLSDRFSAERPKGSFSTLEIQRTEQGDSAMYLCASSLDRGGDTQYFGPGTRLTVL.

This clonotype has a handful of counts. This sequence joins TRBV6-5 and TRBJ2-2; D uncertain. Trimming took off 2 bases at V and 3 bases at J, with 10 bases between the two ends. CDR1 is MNHEY, CDR2 SVGAGI, per germline. The CDR3 is 15 residues long. The CDR3 DNA reads as TGTGCCAGCAGTTACGACTCGGACCACACCGGGGAGCTGTTTTTT. Translation gives CASSYDSDHTGELFF.

The chain joins TRBV2 to TRBJ2-5, with 8 bases matching TRBD1. V lost 4 bases to trimming and J lost 2 bases; unmatched junction nucleotides: 6. The CDR3 contains 15 residues. The germline V gene encodes CDR1 SNHLY and CDR2 FYNNEI. CDR3 amino acids: CASSADRVVQETQYF. CDR3 DNA sequence: TGTGCCAGCAGTGCGGACAGGGTGGTACAAGAGACCCAGTACTTC. The full variable domain, rest sourced from reference TRBV2 and TRBJ2-5, is EPEVTQTPSHQVTQMGQEVILRCVPISNHLYFYWYRQILGQKVEFLVSFYNNEISEKSEIFDDQFSVERPDGSNFTLKIRSTKLEDSAMYFCASSADRVVQETQYFGPGTRLLVL.